This is a list of T cell receptor beta chains from one sample in a study of T cell repertoires in cytomegalovirus infection. A single record per CDR3 protein comes from TCRdb applying MiXCR to the reads. The sample yields approximately 200,000 distinct CDR3 sequences, roughly 30% seen once. Sequenced: PBMCs. The receptor set was obtained from a human donor in good health (CMV status not recorded). Some clones in this sample may be carry-over from other donors' samples. CDR3s include the opening cysteine and the closing phenylalanine or tryptophan.

>TRBV7-8|TRBJ1-6
CASSLAGSGNSPLHF
>TRBV7-2|TRBJ1-6
CASSLVTGGQDISPLHF
>TRBV7-3|TRBJ1-6
CASSLRGYNSPLHF
>TRBV7-2|TRBJ2-1
CASSLAAVSYNEQFF
>TRBV7-8|TRBJ1-1
CASSWLTGVNTEAFF
>TRBV4-1|TRBJ2-2
CASSPLGASGGTGELFF
>TRBV29-1|TRBJ1-4
CSVVQGASEKLFF
>TRBV7-8|TRBJ1-5
CASSLASSSSRNQPQHF
>TRBV5-1|TRBJ1-1
CASSRQVQISEAFF
>TRBV6-5|TRBJ2-1
CASTPESGTGDNEQFF
>TRBV7-2|TRBJ2-7
CASSPTVGGAYGEQYF
>TRBV5-1|TRBJ1-5
CASSLNGGSNQPQHF
>TRBV20-1|TRBJ2-1
CSPRDRARGEQFF
>TRBV19|TRBJ2-1
CASSSSGGGDGNEQFF
>TRBV12-3/TRBV12-4|TRBJ2-2
CASSGGPSGSNPGQATGELFF
>TRBV7-4|TRBJ1-2
CASSYRGGYTF
>TRBV7-2|TRBJ1-6
CASSLSQPLNSPLHF
>TRBV14|TRBJ2-7
CASSQDLGLAHPLSYEQYF
>TRBV5-6|TRBJ2-6
CASSSDRAGANVLTF
>TRBV10-3|TRBJ2-2
CAIRIGQTNTGELFF
>TRBV18|TRBJ1-1
CASSLDRSRGMNTEAFF
>TRBV7-8|TRBJ2-5
CASSLSSGGETQYF
>TRBV7-8|TRBJ2-3
CASSLGVGVRTDTQYF
>TRBV6-6|TRBJ2-7
CASSFNRGEIYEQYF
>TRBV6-1|TRBJ2-5
CASSIDPGVQETQYF
>TRBV11-2|TRBJ1-6
CASSLRRATDNSPLHF
>TRBV12-3/TRBV12-4|TRBJ2-2
CASSKTGLSTGELFF
>TRBV29-1|TRBJ2-1
CSVEERGGDYNEQFF
>TRBV6-7|TRBJ2-1
CATPLGPGRNEQFF
>TRBV20-1|TRBJ2-7
CSAPGTGVGEQYF
>TRBV4-1|TRBJ1-2
CASSQERAYGYTF
>TRBV7-2|TRBJ1-5
CASSPGGGDNQPQHF
>TRBV20-1|TRBJ1-1
CSARAAGFRTEAFF
>TRBV20-1|TRBJ2-7
CSARFYSEQYF
>TRBV2|TRBJ2-7
CASRPAGQGPNYEQYF
>TRBV10-3|TRBJ1-6
CAISDRRDRTSPLHF
>TRBV19|TRBJ1-2
CASSSRDRGNHGYTF
>TRBV28|TRBJ1-6
CASSPPGIRSPLHF
>TRBV30|TRBJ2-6
CAWKAVTNVLTF
>TRBV7-2|TRBJ1-1
CASSLASGPMNTEAFF
>TRBV3-1|TRBJ2-7
CASSQDSGTYEQYF
>TRBV14|TRBJ2-1
CASISRAYNEQFF
>TRBV7-8|TRBJ2-2
CASSLSRTGGATGELFF
>TRBV27|TRBJ2-2
CASSYGAGELFF
>TRBV12-3/TRBV12-4|TRBJ1-2
CASSSQTGIGGYTF
>TRBV7-9|TRBJ1-4
CASSLDTGKEKLFF
>TRBV7-2|TRBJ2-2
CASTRNSDTGELFF
>TRBV6-1|TRBJ2-7
CASWGQGADEQYF
>TRBV12-3/TRBV12-4|TRBJ2-7
CASSYGTSGTSYEQYF
>TRBV7-2|TRBJ1-4
CASSPRPRNEKLFF
>TRBV4-2|TRBJ1-5
CASSKDSSNQPQHF